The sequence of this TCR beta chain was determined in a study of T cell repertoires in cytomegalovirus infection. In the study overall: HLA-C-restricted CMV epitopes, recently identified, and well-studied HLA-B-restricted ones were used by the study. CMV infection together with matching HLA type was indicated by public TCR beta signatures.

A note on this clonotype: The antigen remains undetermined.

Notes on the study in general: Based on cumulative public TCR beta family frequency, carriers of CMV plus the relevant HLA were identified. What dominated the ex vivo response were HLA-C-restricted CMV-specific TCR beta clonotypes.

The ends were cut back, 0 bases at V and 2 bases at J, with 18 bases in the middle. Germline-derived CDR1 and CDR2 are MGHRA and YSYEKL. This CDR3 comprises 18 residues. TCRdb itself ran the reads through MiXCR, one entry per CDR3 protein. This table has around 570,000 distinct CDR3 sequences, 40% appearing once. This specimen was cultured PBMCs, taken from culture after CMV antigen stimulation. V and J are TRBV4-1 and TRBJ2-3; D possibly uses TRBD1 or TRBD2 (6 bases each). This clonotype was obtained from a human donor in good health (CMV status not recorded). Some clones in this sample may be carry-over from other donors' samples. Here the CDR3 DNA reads TGCGCCAGCAGCCAAGATTTTCGAGGGGGAGGAGCCACAGATACGCAGTATTTT. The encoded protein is CASSQDFRGGGATDTQYF.